This T cell receptor (beta chain) was found in a study of tumor-infiltrating lymphocytes in oesophageal squamous cell carcinoma. TCRdb used MiXCR to reprocess the PCR reads, holding one entry per CDR3 protein. The sample records 20,000 or so distinct CDR3 sequences, about two fifths being singletons. This clonotype was picked up many times. This could be a read error, since a much larger clone is one nucleotide away. The CDR3 runs to 14 residues. Germline CDR1 SGHTA, CDR2 FQGNSA. The sample taken for sequencing was normal esophageal tissue next to the tumor. The sequence was collected from a male donor with esophageal squamous cell carcinoma. The chain is built from TRBV7-2 and TRBJ1-2; D possibly corresponds to TRBD1 (6 bases). In DNA form, the CDR3 reads TGTGCCAACAGCCTGGGACAACCTAACTATGGCTACACCTTC. Protein product: CANSLGQPNYGYTF.